The 27 T cell receptor beta chains listed next were all sequenced from one sample in a study of early T cells in non-severe SARS-CoV-2 infection (dated by TCRdb to about 2021). The library was made by 5' RACE. TCRdb names NextSeq 500 as the instrument used. The raw public reads went through TCRdb reprocessing: fastp at Q25, MiXCR clone calling, in-frame beta chains kept. One record per CDR3 amino acid sequence lists the most common genes and DNA. The table for this sample lists about 27,000 distinct CDR3 sequences; around 4.6% of them were counted only once. Over 9.5% of the sample lies in the top ten. Material: whole blood. These receptors all come from an adult who was a healthcare worker with PCR-confirmed SARS-CoV-2 infection or an uninfected control (not recorded which).

The J gene is TRBJ2-3, the V gene TRBV25-1, with D unresolved. Trimming removed 5 bases at V and 7 bases at J, with 10 bases between. Germline V gene lookup returns CDR1 MGHDK and CDR2 SYGVNS. The CDR3 has 12 amino acids. CDR3 DNA sequence: TGTGCCAGCAGTCGGTGGCTCCATACGCAGTATTTT. It translates to CASSRWLHTQYF. Together with reference TRBV25-1 and TRBJ2-3, the CDR3 gives the full variable domain: EADIYQTPRYLVIGTGKKITLECSQTMGHDKMYWYQQDPGMELHLIHYSYGVNSTEKGDLSSESTVSRIRTEHFPLTLESARPSHTSQYLCASSRWLHTQYFGPGTRLTVL.

Ten or more counts support this clonotype. This chain links TRBV6-1 with TRBJ2-6, with no clear D. The germline V gene encodes CDR1 MNHNS and CDR2 SASEGT. Trimming left V 7 bases short and J 1 base short, with 20 bases between. CDR3 length: 18 amino acids. The CDR3 region is CASIPRGGRSSGANVLTF. CDR3 sequence (DNA): TGTGCCAGCATTCCGCGCGGCGGACGTTCTTCTGGGGCCAACGTCCTGACTTTC.

This clonotype was detected a few times. The chain carries TRBV15 and TRBJ2-5; the D gene could be TRBD1 or TRBD2 (6 bases each). V lost 5 bases to trimming and J lost 1 base, with 11 bases between them. Germline CDR1 and CDR2: LNHNV and YYDKDF (reference sequence). The length of the CDR3 is 14 residues. CDR3 protein: CATSGGQIQETQYF. The DNA for the CDR3 is TGTGCCACCAGCGGGGGGCAGATCCAAGAGACCCAGTACTTC.

This clonotype showed up just a few times. The chain employs TRBV6-5 and TRBJ1-2; 10 nucleotides line up with TRBD1. The CDR3 loop spans 12 amino acids. Losses at the gene ends were 10 bases for V and 11 bases for J; bases not matched to a gene: 10. The germline V gene has CDR1 MNHEY and CDR2 SVGAGI. CDR3 in amino acids: CATSTGGKAYTF. The DNA for the CDR3 is TGTGCCACCTCGACAGGGGGCAAGGCTTACACCTTC.

This clonotype was seen many times. This chain links TRBV29-1 with TRBJ2-5, with D hard to call. Germline assignment: CDR1 SQVTM and CDR2 ANQGSEA. Trimming shortened V by 4 bases and J by 5 bases, and 14 bases separated the two germline ends. The CDR3 extends over 13 amino acids. The CDR3 spells CSVANWAGETQYF. CDR3 nucleotide sequence: TGCAGCGTTGCAAACTGGGCCGGGGAGACCCAGTACTTC.

The sample holds a few counts of this clonotype. The CDR3 DNA follows: TGCAGCGGGACTAGCGGGAGATTACCTCCGGAGCAGTACTTC. Translated, it gives CSGTSGRLPPEQYF. The chain joins TRBV20-1 to TRBJ2-7, with 14 nucleotides matching TRBD2. Germline assignment: CDR1 DFQATT and CDR2 SNEGSKA (reference sequence). The CDR3 runs 14 residues.

In DNA form, the CDR3 reads TGTGCCAGCAGTTACAGGGAAGAAGAGACCCAGTACTTC. Protein product: CASSYREEETQYF. The genes are TRBV6-2 or TRBV6-3 and TRBJ2-5; D unresolved. The germline V gene has CDR1 MNHEY and CDR2 SVGEGT. V lost 2 bases to trimming and J lost 3 bases, with 7 bases between them. The CDR3 length is 13 residues.

This clonotype was detected ten times or more. The CDR3: CASSTQGYEQYF. In DNA form, the CDR3 reads TGTGCCAGCAGCACTCAGGGCTACGAGCAGTACTTC. The chain combines TRBV12-3 or TRBV12-4 with TRBJ2-7, with D tentatively TRBD1 (5 bases). Trimming removed 6 bases at V and 3 bases at J, with 9 bases between. This CDR3 is 12 amino acids long.

This clonotype occurred many times. The CDR3 spells CASSAGPNEQFF. CDR3 sequence (DNA): TGTGCCAGCAGTGCGGGTCCCAATGAGCAGTTCTTC. V gene TRBV6-4 combines with J gene TRBJ2-1, with no clear D. There are 12 residues in the CDR3. Trimming cost V 4 bases and J 6 bases, with 7 bases left between them. Germline CDR1 MRHNA, CDR2 SNTAGT.

By proportion, this clonotype is medium-sized (0.01 to 0.1%). V and J are TRBV24-1 and TRBJ2-1; possibly TRBD1 for D (7 bases). The germline V gene has CDR1 KGHDR and CDR2 SFDVKD. V lost 9 bases and J lost 5, with 16 bases in between. The CDR3 has 14 residues. As DNA, the CDR3 is TGTGCCACCGTAGGCGGGACAGCCAACAATGAGCAGTTCTTC. Residues: CATVGGTANNEQFF.

This clonotype turned up a few times. The gene calls are TRBV24-1 and TRBJ2-5, with 7 bases lining up with TRBD1. This CDR3 spans 17 amino acids. Germline V gives CDR1 KGHDR, CDR2 SFDVKD. V shed 3 bases and J 2 bases; nucleotides not matched to a gene: 11. The chain's CDR3 is CATSDRASRQGQETQYF. The CDR3 DNA reads as TGTGCCACCAGTGATCGCGCCTCCCGACAGGGACAAGAGACCCAGTACTTC.

This clonotype was recorded many times. This chain links TRBV20-1 with TRBJ2-7, with no clear D. The CDR3 is 12 amino acids. V dropped 1 base and J dropped 5 bases, with 9 bases sitting between them. The germline CDR1 and CDR2 sequences are DFQATT and SNEGSKA (reference sequence). CDR3 sequence reads: CSARGGTNEQYV. The DNA for the CDR3 is TGCAGTGCTAGAGGAGGTACTAACGAGCAGTACGTC.

This clonotype was counted many times. The J gene is TRBJ1-1, the V gene TRBV5-1; D uncertain. The CDR3 is made up of 13 amino acids. V dropped 1 base and J dropped 1 base, with 5 bases sitting between them. Looked up from germline, CDR1 is SGHRS and CDR2 is YFSETQ. CDR3 in DNA: TGCGCCAGCAGCTTGCCCCCGAACACTGAAGCTTTCTTT. Protein sequence: CASSLPPNTEAFF.

This clonotype was observed at least ten times. The chain has TRBV6-4 and TRBJ2-3; 7 bases are a match to TRBD1. With 0 bases clipped from V and 4 bases from J, the junction kept 1 base outside the gene matches. The CDR3 sequence is 14 residues long. CDR1 is MRHNA, CDR2 SNTAGT, per germline. CDR3 DNA: TGTGCCAGCAGTGACTCGCAGGGGGCAGATACGCAGTATTTT. The encoded protein is CASSDSQGADTQYF.

This clonotype was counted a few times. Just one base apart from a much larger clone, this may be a read error. The missing conserved phenylalanine or tryptophan at the end of this CDR3 makes a read error likely. V and J are TRBV20-1 and TRBJ1-1; no firm D call. Germline V lookup: CDR1 DFQATT, CDR2 SNEGSKA (reference sequence). Trimming cost V 4 bases and J 1 base, with 4 bases left between them. CDR3 size: 11 residues. The CDR3 here is CSAKENTEAFS. The CDR3 region has the DNA TGCAGTGCTAAAGAGAACACTGAAGCTTTCTCT.

This chain joins TRBV4-2 and TRBJ2-1; 11 bases line up with TRBD2. J was trimmed by 4 bases and V by 0 bases; bases with no gene match: 14. The CDR3 has 20 amino acids. Germline CDR1 LGHNA, CDR2 YNFKEQ. The CDR3 loop is CASSQESLAGGPIKYNEQFF. In nucleotides, the CDR3 is TGTGCCAGCAGCCAAGAGTCCCTAGCGGGAGGCCCGATAAAGTACAATGAGCAGTTCTTC.

This clonotype is termed medium-sized. The CDR3, as DNA: TGTGCCAGCAGCTTGTATCTTCCGGGAGTCGGAGCTAATTCACCCCTCCACTTT. Its protein product is CASSLYLPGVGANSPLHF. This chain joins TRBV5-5 and TRBJ1-6; D remains unclear. CDR3 length: 18 amino acids. V lost 1 base to trimming and J lost 6 bases, with 20 bases between them. Germline V lookup: CDR1 SGHKS, CDR2 YYEKEE (reference sequence).

Many counts were recorded for this clonotype. The chain is built from TRBV5-1 and TRBJ2-1; 12 bases fit TRBD2. The ends lost 2 bases at V and 3 bases at J; junction bases unmatched: 3. This CDR3 comprises 16 residues. Germline CDR1 is SGHRS and CDR2 is YFSETQ. The CDR3 here is CASSLTSGRLYNEQFF. CDR3 DNA sequence: TGCGCCAGCAGCTTAACTAGCGGGAGGCTCTACAATGAGCAGTTCTTC.

This clonotype was detected many times. The chain uses TRBV2 and TRBJ2-5; D unresolved. V gave up 5 bases and J gave up 1 base, with 11 bases separating them. CDR1 is SNHLY and CDR2 is FYNNEI in the germline V gene. The CDR3 runs 14 residues. The CDR3 is CASSRRQAQETQYF. In DNA form, the CDR3 reads TGTGCCAGCAGTCGGCGACAAGCCCAAGAGACCCAGTACTTC.

In its sample, this clonotype was seen many times. The chain recombines TRBV11-3 with TRBJ2-1; 7 bases are shared with TRBD2. The CDR3 has 16 amino acids. The trim removed 5 bases at V and 2 bases at J, leaving 9 bases unmatched. The V gene's germline CDR1 is SGHNT and CDR2 YENEEA. In nucleotides, the CDR3 is TGTGCCAGCAGCAAGCGGGAAGGAGGTACCTACAATGAGCAGTTCTTC. Amino acid sequence: CASSKREGGTYNEQFF.

This clonotype was detected many times. The rearrangement links TRBV20-1 to TRBJ2-2, with a weak D call TRBD2 (6 bases). Germline V gene lookup returns CDR1 DFQATT and CDR2 SNEGSKA (reference sequence). Trimming stripped 0 bases from V and 6 bases from J, with 17 bases between. This CDR3 spans 16 amino acids. CDR3 in amino acids: CSAREPGLQGAGELFF. The CDR3 DNA reads as TGCAGTGCTAGAGAGCCGGGACTCCAAGGGGCCGGGGAGCTGTTTTTT.

Many counts were recorded for this clonotype. The chain combines TRBV20-1 with TRBJ2-2; no clear D gene. Trimming took off 0 bases at V and 0 bases at J, with 5 bases between the two ends. Germline V lookup: CDR1 DFQATT, CDR2 SNEGSKA (reference sequence). CDR3 size: 14 residues. CDR3 sequence (DNA): TGCAGTGCTAGAGAGTCGGCGAACACCGGGGAGCTGTTTTTT. Translated, it gives CSARESANTGELFF.

This clonotype was seen many times. This chain joins TRBV6-5 and TRBJ2-1; no clear D gene. Germline CDR1 MNHEY, CDR2 SVGAGI. The CDR3 sequence is 13 residues long. Trimming removed 2 bases at V and 5 bases at J, with 7 bases between. CDR3 coding DNA: TGTGCCAGCAGTTACGGCCCCGACAATGAGCAGTTCTTC. It translates to CASSYGPDNEQFF.

This clonotype was seen only a few times. This chain links TRBV12-3 or TRBV12-4 with TRBJ2-7, with a weak D call TRBD2 (6 bases). This CDR3 contains 14 residues. V lost 3 bases to trimming and J lost 4 bases, with 13 bases between them. CDR3: CASSFGGKGYEQYV. The CDR3 nucleotides read TGTGCCAGCAGTTTTGGAGGGAAAGGATACGAGCAGTACGTC.

This clonotype was found many times. This rearrangement joins TRBV7-2 to TRBJ2-1; D is unclear. Germline V lookup: CDR1 SGHTA, CDR2 FQGNSA. CDR3 length: 14 amino acids. V lost 4 bases, J lost 3 bases, and 10 bases lay in between. The CDR3 nucleotides read TGTGCCAGCAGCTCCATCGACAACTACAATGAGCAGTTCTTC. Translated, it gives CASSSIDNYNEQFF. Combining the CDR3 with reference TRBV7-2 and TRBJ2-1 gives the whole variable domain GAGVSQSPSNKVTEKGKDVELRCDPISGHTALYWYRQSLGQGLEFLIYFQGNSAPDKSGLPSDRFSAERTGGSVSTLTIQRTQQEDSAVYLCASSSIDNYNEQFFGPGTRLTVL.

This clonotype was recorded many times. This CDR3 reads CASSPPSYEQYV. The CDR3 DNA is TGTGCCAGCAGCCCTCCCAGCTACGAGCAGTACGTC. The chain links TRBV7-3 to TRBJ2-7, with no clear D. With 5 bases removed from V and 3 bases from J, the gap between germline ends came to 8 bases. In germline, CDR1 is SGHTA, CDR2 FQGTGA. The length of the CDR3 is 12 residues.

This clonotype was observed at least ten times. V gene TRBV2 combines with J gene TRBJ1-6, with TRBD1 as a possible D gene (5 bases). This CDR3 is built from 15 residues. With 3 bases removed from V and 6 bases from J, the gap between germline ends came to 12 bases. Per germline, CDR1 SNHLY and CDR2 FYNNEI. CDR3 loop: CASSDTGRTNSPLHF. The CDR3 DNA is TGTGCCAGCAGTGACACGGGACGGACTAATTCACCCCTCCACTTT.